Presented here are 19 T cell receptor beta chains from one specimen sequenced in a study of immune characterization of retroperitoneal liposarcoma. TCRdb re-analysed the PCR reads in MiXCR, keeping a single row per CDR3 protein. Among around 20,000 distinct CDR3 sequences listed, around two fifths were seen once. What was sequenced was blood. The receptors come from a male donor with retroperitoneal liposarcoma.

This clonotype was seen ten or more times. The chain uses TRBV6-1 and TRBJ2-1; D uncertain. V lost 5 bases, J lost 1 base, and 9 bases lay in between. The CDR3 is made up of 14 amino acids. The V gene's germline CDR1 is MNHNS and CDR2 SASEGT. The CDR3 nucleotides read TGTGCCAGCAGTTTGGCGTCATCCTACAATGAGCAGTTCTTC. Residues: CASSLASSYNEQFF.

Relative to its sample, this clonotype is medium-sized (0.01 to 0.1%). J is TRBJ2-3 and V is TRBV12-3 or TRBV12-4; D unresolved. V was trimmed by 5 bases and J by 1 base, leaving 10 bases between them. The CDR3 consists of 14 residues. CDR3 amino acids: CASSRRDGTDTQYF. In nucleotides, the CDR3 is TGTGCCAGCAGTCGGAGAGACGGCACAGATACGCAGTATTTT.

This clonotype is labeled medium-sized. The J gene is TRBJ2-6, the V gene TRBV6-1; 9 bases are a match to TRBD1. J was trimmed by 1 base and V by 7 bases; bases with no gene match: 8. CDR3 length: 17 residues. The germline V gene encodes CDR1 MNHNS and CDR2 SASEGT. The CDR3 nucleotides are TGTGCCAGCACCCTGACAGGGGGTACTTCTGGGGCCAACGTCCTGACTTTC. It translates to CASTLTGGTSGANVLTF.

The CDR3 DNA reads TGTGCCAGCAGCTTAGCTAGCTCTCAAGGGGATGAGCAGTTCTTC. It codes for CASSLASSQGDEQFF. The V call is TRBV7-2, the J call TRBJ2-1; possible D gene TRBD1, 5 bases. Trimming stripped 0 bases from V and 8 bases from J, with 14 bases between. Germline CDR1 and CDR2: SGHTA and FQGNSA. This CDR3 has 15 residues.

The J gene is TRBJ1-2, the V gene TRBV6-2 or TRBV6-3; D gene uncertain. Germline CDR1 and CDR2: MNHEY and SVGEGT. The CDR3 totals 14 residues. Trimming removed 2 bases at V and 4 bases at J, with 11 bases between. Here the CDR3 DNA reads TGTGCCAGCAGTTACAAGGCGGCCGCCTATGGCTACACCTTC. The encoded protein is CASSYKAAAYGYTF.

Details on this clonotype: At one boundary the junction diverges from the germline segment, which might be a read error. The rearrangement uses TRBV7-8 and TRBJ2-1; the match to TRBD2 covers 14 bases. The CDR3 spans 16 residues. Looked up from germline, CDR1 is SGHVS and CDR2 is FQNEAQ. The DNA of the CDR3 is TGTGCCAGCAGCCCGAGACTAGCGGGGGGGATAGAAGCGCTGTACTTC. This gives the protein CASSPRLAGGIEALYF.

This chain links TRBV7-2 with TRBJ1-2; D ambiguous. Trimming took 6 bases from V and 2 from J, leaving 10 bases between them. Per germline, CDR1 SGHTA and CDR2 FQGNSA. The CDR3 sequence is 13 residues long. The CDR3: CASSPIVNYGYTF. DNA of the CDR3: TGTGCCAGCAGTCCCATCGTAAACTATGGCTACACCTTC.

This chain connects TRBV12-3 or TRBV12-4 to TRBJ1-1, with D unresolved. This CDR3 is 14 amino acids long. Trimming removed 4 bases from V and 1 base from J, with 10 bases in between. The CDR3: CASSSFSENTEAFF. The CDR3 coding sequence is TGTGCCAGCAGTTCGTTTTCAGAGAACACTGAAGCTTTCTTT.

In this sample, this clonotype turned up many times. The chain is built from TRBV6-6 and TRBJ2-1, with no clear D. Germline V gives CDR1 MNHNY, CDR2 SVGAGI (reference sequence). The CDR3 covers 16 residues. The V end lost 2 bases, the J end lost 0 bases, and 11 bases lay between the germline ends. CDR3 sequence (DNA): TGTGCCAGCAGTTACCTCAGCATAAGCTCCTACAATGAGCAGTTCTTC. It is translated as CASSYLSISSYNEQFF.

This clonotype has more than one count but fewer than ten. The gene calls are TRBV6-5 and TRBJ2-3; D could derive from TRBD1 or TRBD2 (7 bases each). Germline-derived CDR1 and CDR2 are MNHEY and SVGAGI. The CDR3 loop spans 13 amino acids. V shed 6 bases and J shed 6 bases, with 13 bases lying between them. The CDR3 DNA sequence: TGTGCCAGCAGCCGACAGGGAGGGGATACGCAGTATTTT. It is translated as CASSRQGGDTQYF.

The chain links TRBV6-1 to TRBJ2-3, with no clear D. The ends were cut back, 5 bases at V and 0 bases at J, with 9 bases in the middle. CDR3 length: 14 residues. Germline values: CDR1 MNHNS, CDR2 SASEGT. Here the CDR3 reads CASSFDRSTDTQYF. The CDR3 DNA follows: TGTGCCAGCAGTTTTGACCGTAGCACAGATACGCAGTATTTT.

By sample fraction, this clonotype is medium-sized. As DNA, the CDR3 is TGTGCCAGCAAGCGGCAGAGCTCCTACGAGCAGTACTTC. It codes for CASKRQSSYEQYF. The V call is TRBV6-1, the J call TRBJ2-5; the D gene is possibly TRBD2 (5 bases). Matching the DNA end better, TRBJ2-7 makes the J call doubtful. Germline CDR1 and CDR2: MNHNS and SASEGT. The CDR3 contains 13 residues.

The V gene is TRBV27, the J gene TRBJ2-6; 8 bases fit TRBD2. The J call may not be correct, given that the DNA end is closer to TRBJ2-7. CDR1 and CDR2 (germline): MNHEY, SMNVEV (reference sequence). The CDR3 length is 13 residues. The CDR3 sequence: CASSPRGAYEQYF. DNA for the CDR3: TGTGCCAGCAGTCCGCGGGGGGCCTACGAGCAGTACTTC.

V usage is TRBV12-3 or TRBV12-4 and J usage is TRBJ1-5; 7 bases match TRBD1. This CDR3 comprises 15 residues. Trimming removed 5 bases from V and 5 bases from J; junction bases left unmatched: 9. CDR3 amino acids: CASSPPGQRDQPQHF. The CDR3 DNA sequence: TGTGCCAGCAGTCCCCCGGGACAGAGGGATCAGCCCCAGCATTTT.

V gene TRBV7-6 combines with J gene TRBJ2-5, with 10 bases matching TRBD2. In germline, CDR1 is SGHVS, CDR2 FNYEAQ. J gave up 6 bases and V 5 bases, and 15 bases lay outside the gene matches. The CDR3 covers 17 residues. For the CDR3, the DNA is TGTGCCAGCAGCCCCGGGGTCACTCGAGCGGGAGGGAAGACCCAGTACTTC. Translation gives CASSPGVTRAGGKTQYF.

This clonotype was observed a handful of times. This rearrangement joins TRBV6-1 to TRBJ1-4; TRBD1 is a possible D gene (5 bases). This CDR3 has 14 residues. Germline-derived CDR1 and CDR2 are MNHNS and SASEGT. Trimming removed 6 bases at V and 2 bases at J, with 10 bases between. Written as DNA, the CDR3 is TGTGCCAGCAGGGATCAGGGTACTAATGAAAAACTGTTTTTT. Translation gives CASRDQGTNEKLFF.

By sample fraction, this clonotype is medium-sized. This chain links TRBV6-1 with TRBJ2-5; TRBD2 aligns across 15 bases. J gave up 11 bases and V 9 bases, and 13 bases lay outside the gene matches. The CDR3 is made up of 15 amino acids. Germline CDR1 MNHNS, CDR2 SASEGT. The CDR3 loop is CASWTSGRAVLEQYF. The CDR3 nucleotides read TGTGCCAGTTGGACTAGCGGGAGGGCGGTTCTGGAGCAGTACTTC.

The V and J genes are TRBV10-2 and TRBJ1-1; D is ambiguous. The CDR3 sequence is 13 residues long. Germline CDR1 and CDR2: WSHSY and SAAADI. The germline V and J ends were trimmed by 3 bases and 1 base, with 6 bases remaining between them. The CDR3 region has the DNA TGCGCCAGCAGTGAAGTAGGGAACACTGAAGCTTTCTTT. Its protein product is CASSEVGNTEAFF.

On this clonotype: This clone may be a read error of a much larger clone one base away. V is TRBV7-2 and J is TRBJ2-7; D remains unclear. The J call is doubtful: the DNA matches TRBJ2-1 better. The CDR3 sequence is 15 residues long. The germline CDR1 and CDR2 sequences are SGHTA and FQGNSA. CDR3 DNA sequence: TGTGCCAGCAGCTTAGCGTGGGGAAGCTACAATGAGCAGTTCTTC. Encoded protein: CASSLAWGSYNEQFF.